Included here is one TCR beta chain sequence, with context. Its antigen is undetermined. Sequenced by immunoSEQ multiplex PCR; TCRdb stores in-frame clones only, minus some. The sample lists 60,000 to 75,000 clones, roughly 84% occurring once. These data belong to a study of OX40 agonist ivuxolimab in advanced cancers. Overall study results and limits: Both CD4+ and CD8+ T cell populations in blood had undergone clonal expansion by week 6 at 0.1 to 3.0 mg/kg.

Losses at the gene ends were 1 base for V and 2 bases for J; bases not matched to a gene: 8. The CDR3 length is 16 residues. Germline values: CDR1 SGHVS, CDR2 FQNEAQ. The chain is built from TRBV7-8 and TRBJ2-7; 7 positions agree with TRBD1. The specimen comprised CD4+ or CD8+ T cells sorted from blood, sampled in a trial of the OX40 agonist ivuxolimab. The source is an adult with an advanced solid tumor such as melanoma, head and neck, liver or kidney cancer. Here the CDR3 reads CASSLEAGQGAYEQYF. The CDR3, as DNA: TGTGCCAGCAGCTTAGAGGCGGGTCAGGGGGCCTACGAGCAGTACTTC.